This TCR gamma chain was identified during a study of γδ T cells in repeated Plasmodium falciparum infection. This clone has ten or more counts. The mismatch at residue 12 between this DNA's translation and the TCRdb protein of a much larger clone likely reflects a read error; the protein shown is translated from the DNA. This CDR3 has 14 amino acids. Germline CDR1 reads GITISATS; CDR2 reads ISYDGTV (reference sequence). Flow sorting of PBMC yielded separate Vgamma9/Vdelta2+ and Vdelta2-negative gammadelta T cell populations for bulk repertoire analysis. TCRdb reanalysed the multiplex PCR reads with CATT. The sample records about 15,000 gamma-chain clones, under 2% being singletons.

The V gene was identified as TRGV9, while no J gene was called. The receptor was isolated from a pool of human donors (malaria-infected and uninfected, not separated). Sequencing was done on a sample of gamma-delta T cells from blood. The DNA of the CDR3 is TGTGCCTTGTGGGACCCCACCCTTGGTTATAAGGAACTCTTT. Translation: CALWDPTLGYKELF.